This TCR beta chain originates from a study of early T cells in non-severe SARS-CoV-2 infection. About the study: From unsorted whole blood, bulk RNA was sequenced, and the chains remained unpaired.

This clonotype was seen ten or more times. Each single cDNA molecule received a unique molecular identifier. TCRdb reprocessed the 5' RACE reads with MiXCR, giving one entry per CDR3 protein. The sample carries 25,000 to 35,000 distinct CDR3 sequences, roughly 4.9% recorded once. The germline V and J ends were trimmed by 5 bases and 4 bases, with 20 bases remaining between them. This CDR3 spans 16 amino acids. Germline V CDR1 and CDR2: SEHNR, FQNEAQ (reference sequence). The chain combines TRBV7-9 with TRBJ1-2; tentatively, D is TRBD1 (5 bases). This sequence was found in an adult who was a healthcare worker with PCR-confirmed SARS-CoV-2 infection or an uninfected control (not recorded which). The sample consisted of whole blood. CDR3 loop: CASSPGRGLLVYGYTF. CDR3 sequence (DNA): TGTGCCAGCAGCCCTGGTAGGGGACTCTTAGTCTATGGCTACACCTTC.